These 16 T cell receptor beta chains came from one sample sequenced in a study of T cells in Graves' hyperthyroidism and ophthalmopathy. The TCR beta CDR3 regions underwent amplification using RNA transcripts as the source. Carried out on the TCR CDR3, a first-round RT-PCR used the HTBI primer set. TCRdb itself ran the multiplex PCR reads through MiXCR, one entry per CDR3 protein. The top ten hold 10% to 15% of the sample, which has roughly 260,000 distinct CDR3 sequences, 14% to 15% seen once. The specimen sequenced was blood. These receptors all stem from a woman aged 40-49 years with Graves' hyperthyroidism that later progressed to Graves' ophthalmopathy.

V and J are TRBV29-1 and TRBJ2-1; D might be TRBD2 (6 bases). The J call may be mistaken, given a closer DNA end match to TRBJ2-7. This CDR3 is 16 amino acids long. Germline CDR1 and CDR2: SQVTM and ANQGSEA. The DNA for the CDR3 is TGCAGCGTTGAAGATCTGCTAGCGTCAACCTACAATGAGCAGTACTTC. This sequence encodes CSVEDLLASTYNEQYF.

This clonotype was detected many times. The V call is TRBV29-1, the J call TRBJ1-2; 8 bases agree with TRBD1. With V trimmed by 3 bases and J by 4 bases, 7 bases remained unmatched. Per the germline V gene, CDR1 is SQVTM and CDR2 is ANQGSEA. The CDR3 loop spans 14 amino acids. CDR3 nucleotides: TGCAGCGTTGATATACAGGGGGGCGGCTATGGCTACACCTTC. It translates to CSVDIQGGGYGYTF.

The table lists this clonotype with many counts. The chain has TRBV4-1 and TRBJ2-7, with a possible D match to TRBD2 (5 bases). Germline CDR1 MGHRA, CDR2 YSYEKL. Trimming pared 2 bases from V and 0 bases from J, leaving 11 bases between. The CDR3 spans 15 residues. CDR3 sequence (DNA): TGCGCCAGCAGCCAAAGACTATGGCTCTCCTACGAGCAGTACTTC. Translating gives CASSQRLWLSYEQYF.

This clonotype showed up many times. The CDR3 DNA reads TGTGCCAGCAGCAATTCCGGCGGGAGTCAGTACGAGCAGTACTTC. Translating gives CASSNSGGSQYEQYF. V usage is TRBV11-2 and J usage is TRBJ2-7; 7 nucleotides align to TRBD2. The CDR3 extends over 15 amino acids. Germline V CDR1 and CDR2: SGHAT, FQNNGV. The junction had 11 bases not matched to a gene; V was cut back by 5 bases and J by 4 bases.

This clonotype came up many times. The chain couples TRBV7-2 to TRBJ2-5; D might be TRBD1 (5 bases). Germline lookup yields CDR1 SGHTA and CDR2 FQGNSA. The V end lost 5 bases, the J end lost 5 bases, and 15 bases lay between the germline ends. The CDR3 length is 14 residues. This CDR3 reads CASSRPLGRETQYF. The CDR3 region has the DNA TGTGCCAGCAGCCGGCCGTTGGGGCGGGAGACCCAGTACTTC.

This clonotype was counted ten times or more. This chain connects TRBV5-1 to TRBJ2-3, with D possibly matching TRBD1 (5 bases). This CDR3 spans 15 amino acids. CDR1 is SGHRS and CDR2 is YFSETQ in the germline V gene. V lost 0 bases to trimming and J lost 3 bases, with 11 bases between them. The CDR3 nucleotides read TGCGCCAGCAGCTTGGGCAGGGTATTTACAGATACGCAGTATTTT. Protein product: CASSLGRVFTDTQYF.

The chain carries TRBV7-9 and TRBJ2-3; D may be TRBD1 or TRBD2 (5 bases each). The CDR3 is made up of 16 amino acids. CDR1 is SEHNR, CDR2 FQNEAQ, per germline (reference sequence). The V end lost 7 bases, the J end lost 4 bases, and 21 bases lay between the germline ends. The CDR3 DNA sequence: TGTGCCAGCACTTCTAAAGGGGAGTCGAACCCAGATACGCAGTATTTT. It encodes CASTSKGESNPDTQYF.

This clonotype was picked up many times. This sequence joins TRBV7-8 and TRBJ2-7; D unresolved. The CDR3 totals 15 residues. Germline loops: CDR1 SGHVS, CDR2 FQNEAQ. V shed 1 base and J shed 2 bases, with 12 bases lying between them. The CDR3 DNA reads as TGTGCCAGCAGCTTAGGGTCGGCATGGACCTACGAGCAGTACTTC. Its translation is CASSLGSAWTYEQYF.

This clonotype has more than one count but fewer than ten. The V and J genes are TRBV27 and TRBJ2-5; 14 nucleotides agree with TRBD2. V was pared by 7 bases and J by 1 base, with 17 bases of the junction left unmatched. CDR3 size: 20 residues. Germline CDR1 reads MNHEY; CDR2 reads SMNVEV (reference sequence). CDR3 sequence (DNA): TGTGCCAGCAAAGCATCCGGGACTAGCGGGAGACTAGCGGCCCAAGAGACCCAGTACTTC. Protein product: CASKASGTSGRLAAQETQYF.

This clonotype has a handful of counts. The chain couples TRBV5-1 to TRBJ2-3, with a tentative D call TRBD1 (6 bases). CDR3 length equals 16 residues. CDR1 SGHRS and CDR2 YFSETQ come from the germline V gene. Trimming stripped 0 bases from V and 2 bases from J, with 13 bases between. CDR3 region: CASSLGLGGFTDTQYF. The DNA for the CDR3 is TGCGCCAGCAGCTTGGGGTTAGGGGGATTCACAGATACGCAGTATTTT.

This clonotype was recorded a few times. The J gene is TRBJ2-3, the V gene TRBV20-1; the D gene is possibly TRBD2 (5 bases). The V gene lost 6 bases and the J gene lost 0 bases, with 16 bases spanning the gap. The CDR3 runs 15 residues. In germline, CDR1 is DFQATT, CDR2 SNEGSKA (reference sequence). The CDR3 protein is CSAVRTATSTDTQYF. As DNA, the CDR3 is TGCAGTGCAGTACGGACTGCCACTAGCACAGATACGCAGTATTTT.

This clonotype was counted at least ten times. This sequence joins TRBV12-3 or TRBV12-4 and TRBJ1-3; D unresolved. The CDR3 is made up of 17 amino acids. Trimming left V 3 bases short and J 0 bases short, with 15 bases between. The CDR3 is CASSLNRLHYSGNTIYF. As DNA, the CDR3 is TGTGCCAGCAGTTTGAACCGTCTACACTACTCTGGAAACACCATATATTTT.

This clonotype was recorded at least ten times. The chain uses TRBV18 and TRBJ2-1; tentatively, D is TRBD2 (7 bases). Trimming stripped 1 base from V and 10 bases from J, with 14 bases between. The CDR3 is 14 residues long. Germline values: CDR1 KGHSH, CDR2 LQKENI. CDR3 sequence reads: CASSPRNSGGEQFF. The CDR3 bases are TGTGCCAGCTCACCACGTAATTCGGGGGGCGAGCAGTTCTTC.

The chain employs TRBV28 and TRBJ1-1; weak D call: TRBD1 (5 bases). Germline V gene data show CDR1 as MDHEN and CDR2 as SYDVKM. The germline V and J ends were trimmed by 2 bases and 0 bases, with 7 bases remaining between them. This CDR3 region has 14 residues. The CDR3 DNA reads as TGTGCCAGCAGTTTACAGGGTTTGAACACTGAAGCTTTCTTT. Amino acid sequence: CASSLQGLNTEAFF.

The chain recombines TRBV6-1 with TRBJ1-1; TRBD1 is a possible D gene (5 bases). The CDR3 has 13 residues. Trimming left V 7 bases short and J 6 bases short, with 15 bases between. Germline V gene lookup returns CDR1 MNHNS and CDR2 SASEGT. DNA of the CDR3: TGTGCCAGCATCAAGCCCGGAGGGGCTGAAGCTTTCTTT. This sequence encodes CASIKPGGAEAFF.

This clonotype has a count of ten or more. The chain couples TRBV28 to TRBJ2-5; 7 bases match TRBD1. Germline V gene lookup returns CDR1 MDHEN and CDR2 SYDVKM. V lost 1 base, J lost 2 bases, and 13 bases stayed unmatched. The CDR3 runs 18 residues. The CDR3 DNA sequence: TGTGCCAGCAGTTTATCCCAGGGACAGACAATAACTCAAGAGACCCAGTACTTC. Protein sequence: CASSLSQGQTITQETQYF.